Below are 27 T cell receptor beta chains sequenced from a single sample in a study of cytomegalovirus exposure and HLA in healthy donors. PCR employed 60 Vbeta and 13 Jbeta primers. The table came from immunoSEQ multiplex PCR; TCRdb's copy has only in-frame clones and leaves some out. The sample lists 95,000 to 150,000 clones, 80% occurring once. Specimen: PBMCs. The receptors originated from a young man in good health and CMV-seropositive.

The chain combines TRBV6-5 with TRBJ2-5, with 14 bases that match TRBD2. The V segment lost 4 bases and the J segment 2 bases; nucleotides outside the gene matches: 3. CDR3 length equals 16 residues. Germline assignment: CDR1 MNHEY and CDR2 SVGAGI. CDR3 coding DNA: TGTGCCAGCAGTTTACGGACTAGCGGGGGGCAAGAGACCCAGTACTTC. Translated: CASSLRTSGGQETQYF.

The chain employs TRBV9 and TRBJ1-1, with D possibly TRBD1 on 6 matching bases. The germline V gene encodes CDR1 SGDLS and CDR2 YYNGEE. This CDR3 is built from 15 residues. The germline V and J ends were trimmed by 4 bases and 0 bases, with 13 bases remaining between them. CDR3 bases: TGTGCCAGCAGCCAAGGGGGGACTATGAACACTGAAGCTTTCTTT. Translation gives CASSQGGTMNTEAFF.

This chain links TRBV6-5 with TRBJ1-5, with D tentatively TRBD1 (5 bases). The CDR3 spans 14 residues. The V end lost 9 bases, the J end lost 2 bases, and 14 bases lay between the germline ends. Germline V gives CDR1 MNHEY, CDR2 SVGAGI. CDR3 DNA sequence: TGTGCCAGTCAGGGCGAAACTCGCAATCAGCCCCAGCATTTT. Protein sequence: CASQGETRNQPQHF.

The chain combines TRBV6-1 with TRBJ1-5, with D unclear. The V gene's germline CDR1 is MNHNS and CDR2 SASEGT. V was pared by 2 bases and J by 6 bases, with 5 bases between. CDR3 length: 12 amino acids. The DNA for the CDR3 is TGTGCCAGCAGTGAAACAGCTCAGCCCCAGCATTTT. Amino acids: CASSETAQPQHF.

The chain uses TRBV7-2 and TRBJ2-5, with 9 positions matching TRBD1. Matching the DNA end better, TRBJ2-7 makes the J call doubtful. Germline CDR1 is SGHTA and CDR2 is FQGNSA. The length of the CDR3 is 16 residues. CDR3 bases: TGTGCCAGCAGCTTAACAACAGGGGGCGCGTATAACGAGCAGTACTTC. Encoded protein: CASSLTTGGAYNEQYF.

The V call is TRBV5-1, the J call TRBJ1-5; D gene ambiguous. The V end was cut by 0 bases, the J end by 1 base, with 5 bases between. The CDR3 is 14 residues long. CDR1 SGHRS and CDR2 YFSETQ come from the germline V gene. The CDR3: CASSLDGSNQPQHF. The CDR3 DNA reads TGCGCCAGCAGCTTGGACGGGAGCAATCAGCCCCAGCATTTT.

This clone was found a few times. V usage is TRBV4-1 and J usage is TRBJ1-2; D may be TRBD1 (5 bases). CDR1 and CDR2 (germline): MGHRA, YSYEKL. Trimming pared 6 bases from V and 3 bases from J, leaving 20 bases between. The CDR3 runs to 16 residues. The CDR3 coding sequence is TGCGCCAGCAGTCTAAATCTCAGGGAGGGTTACTATGGCTACACCTTC. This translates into CASSLNLREGYYGYTF.

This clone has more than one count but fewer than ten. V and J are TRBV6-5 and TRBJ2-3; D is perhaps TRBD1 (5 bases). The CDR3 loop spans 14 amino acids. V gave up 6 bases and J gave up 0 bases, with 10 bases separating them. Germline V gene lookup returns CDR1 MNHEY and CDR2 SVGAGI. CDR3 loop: CASSRTYSTDTQYF. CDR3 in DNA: TGTGCCAGCAGCCGGACATATAGCACAGATACGCAGTATTTT.

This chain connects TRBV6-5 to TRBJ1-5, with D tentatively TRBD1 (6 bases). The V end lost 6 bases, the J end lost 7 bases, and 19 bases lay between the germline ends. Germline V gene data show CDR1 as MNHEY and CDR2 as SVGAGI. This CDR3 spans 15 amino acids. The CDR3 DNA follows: TGTGCCAGCAGACCCCGAGGCAGGGGAATCCAGCCCCAGCATTTT. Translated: CASRPRGRGIQPQHF.

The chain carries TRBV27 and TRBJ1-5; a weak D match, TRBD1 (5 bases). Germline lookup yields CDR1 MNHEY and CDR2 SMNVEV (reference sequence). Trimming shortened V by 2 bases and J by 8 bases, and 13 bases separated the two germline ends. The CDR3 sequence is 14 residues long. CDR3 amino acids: CASSLIRGGEPQHF. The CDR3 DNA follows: TGTGCCAGCAGTTTAATTAGGGGCGGGGAGCCCCAGCATTTT.

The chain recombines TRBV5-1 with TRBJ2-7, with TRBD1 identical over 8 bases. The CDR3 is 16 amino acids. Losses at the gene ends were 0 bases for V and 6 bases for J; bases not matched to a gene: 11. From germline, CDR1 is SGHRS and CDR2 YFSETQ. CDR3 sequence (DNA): TGCGCCAGCAGCTTGGCCCTGCGGACAGGGTCGGGCGAGCAGTACTTC. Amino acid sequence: CASSLALRTGSGEQYF. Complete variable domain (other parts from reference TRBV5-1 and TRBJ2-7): KAGVTQTPRYLIKTRGQQVTLSCSPISGHRSVSWYQQTPGQGLQFLFEYFSETQRNKGNFPGRFSGRQFSNSRSEMNVSTLELGDSALYLCASSLALRTGSGEQYFGPGTRLTVT.

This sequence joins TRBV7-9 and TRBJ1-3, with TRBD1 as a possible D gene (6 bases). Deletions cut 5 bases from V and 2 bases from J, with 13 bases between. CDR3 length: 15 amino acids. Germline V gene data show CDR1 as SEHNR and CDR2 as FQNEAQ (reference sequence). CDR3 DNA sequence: TGTGCCAGCAGCCAGCCACAGGGAACTGGAAACACCATATATTTT. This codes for CASSQPQGTGNTIYF.

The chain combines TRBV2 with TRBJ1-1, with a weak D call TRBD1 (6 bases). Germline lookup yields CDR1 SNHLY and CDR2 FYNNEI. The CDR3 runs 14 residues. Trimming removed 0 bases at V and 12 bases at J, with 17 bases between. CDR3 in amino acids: CASSEANRDDFPFF. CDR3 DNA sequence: TGTGCCAGCAGTGAAGCGAACAGGGACGATTTCCCTTTCTTT.

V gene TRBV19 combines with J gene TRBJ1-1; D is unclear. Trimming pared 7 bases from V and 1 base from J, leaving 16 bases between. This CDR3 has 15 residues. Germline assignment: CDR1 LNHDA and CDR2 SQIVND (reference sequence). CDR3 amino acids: CASTTSPGPNTEAFF. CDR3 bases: TGTGCCAGTACCACCAGCCCAGGTCCGAACACTGAAGCTTTCTTT.

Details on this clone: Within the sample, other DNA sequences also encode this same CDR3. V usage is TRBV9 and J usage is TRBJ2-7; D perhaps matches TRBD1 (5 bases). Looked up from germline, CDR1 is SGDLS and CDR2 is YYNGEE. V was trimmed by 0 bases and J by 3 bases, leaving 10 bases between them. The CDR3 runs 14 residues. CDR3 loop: CASSVGDRNYEQYF. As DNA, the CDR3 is TGTGCCAGCAGCGTAGGAGACAGAAACTACGAGCAGTACTTC.

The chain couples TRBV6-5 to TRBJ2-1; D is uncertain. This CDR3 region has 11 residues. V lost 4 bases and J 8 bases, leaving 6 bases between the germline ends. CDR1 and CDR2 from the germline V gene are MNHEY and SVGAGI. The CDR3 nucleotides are TGTGCCAGCAGTTTAGATCATGAGCAGTTCTTC. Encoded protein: CASSLDHEQFF.

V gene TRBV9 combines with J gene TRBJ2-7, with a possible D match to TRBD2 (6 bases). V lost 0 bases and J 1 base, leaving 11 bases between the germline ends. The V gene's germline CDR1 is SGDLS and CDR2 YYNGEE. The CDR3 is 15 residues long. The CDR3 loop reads CASSVDAGLSYEQYF. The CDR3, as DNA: TGTGCCAGCAGCGTAGACGCGGGACTTTCCTACGAGCAGTACTTC. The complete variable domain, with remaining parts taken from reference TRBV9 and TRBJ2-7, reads DSGVTQTPKHLITATGQRVTLRCSPRSGDLSVYWYQQSLDQGLQFLIQYYNGEERAKGNILERFSAQQFPDLHSELNLSSLELGDSALYFCASSVDAGLSYEQYFGPGTRLTVT.

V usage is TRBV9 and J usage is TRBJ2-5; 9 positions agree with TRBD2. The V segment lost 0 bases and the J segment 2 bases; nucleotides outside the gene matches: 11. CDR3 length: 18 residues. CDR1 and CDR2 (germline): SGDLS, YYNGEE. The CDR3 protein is CASSVGVAGAPRQETQYF. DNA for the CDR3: TGTGCCAGCAGCGTAGGGGTAGCGGGGGCCCCGAGGCAAGAGACCCAGTACTTC.

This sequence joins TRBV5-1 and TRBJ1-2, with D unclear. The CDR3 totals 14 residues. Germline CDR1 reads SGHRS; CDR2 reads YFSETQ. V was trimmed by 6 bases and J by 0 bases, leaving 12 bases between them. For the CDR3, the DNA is TGCGCCAGCACCCCCGGGGAGACTAACTATGGCTACACCTTC. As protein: CASTPGETNYGYTF.

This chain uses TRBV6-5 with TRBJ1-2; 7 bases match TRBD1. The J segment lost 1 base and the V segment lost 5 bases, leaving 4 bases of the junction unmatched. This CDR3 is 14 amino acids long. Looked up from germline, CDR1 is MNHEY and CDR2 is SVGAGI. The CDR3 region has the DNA TGTGCCAGCAGTGAGGGACAGAGTAACTATGGCTACACCTTC. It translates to CASSEGQSNYGYTF.

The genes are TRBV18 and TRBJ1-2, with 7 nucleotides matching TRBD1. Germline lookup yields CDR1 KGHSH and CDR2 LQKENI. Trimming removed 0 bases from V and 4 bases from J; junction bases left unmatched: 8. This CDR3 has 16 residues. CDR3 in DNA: TGTGCCAGCTCACCACCGGTGGCAGGGGGAAGCTATGGCTACACCTTC. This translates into CASSPPVAGGSYGYTF.

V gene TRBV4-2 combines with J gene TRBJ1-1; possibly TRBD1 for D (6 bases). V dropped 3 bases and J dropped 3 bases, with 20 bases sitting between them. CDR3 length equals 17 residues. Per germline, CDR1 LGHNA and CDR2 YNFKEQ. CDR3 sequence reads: CASSQYLTGKFDTEAFF. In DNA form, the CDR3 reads TGTGCCAGCAGCCAGTACCTTACAGGGAAGTTCGACACTGAAGCTTTCTTT.

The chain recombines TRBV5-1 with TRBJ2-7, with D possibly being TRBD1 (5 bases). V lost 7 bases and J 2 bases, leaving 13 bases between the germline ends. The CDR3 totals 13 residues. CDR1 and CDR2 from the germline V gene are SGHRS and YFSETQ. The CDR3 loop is CASAAEGAYEQYF. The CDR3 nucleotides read TGCGCCAGCGCTGCTGAAGGGGCCTACGAGCAGTACTTC.

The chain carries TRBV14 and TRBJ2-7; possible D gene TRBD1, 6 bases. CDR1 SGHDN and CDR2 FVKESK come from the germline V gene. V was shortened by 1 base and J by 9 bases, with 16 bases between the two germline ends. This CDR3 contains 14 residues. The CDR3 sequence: CASSQGRRDTRQYF. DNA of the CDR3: TGTGCCAGCAGCCAAGGACGTAGGGACACCCGGCAGTACTTC.

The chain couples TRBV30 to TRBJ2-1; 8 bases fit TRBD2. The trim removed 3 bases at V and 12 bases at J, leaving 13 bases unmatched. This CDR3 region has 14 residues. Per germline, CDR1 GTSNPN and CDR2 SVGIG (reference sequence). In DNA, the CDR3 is TGTGCCTGGAGCAGCGGGGGTCCCCCCACGCCGCAGTTCTTC. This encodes CAWSSGGPPTPQFF. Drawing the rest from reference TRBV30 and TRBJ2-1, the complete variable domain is SQTIHQWPATLVQPVGSPLSLECTVEGTSNPNLYWYRQAAGRGLQLLFYSVGIGQISSEVPQNLSASRPQDRQFILSSKKLLLSDSGFYLCAWSSGGPPTPQFFGPGTRLTVL.

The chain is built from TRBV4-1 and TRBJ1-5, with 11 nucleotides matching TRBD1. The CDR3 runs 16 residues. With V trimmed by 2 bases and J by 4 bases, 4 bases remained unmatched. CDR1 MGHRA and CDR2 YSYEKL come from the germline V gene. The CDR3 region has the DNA TGCGCCAGCAGCCAAACGGACAGGGGGCGAAATCAGCCCCAGCATTTT. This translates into CASSQTDRGRNQPQHF.

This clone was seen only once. This CDR3 reads CSHTGVKYNEQFF. The CDR3 DNA follows: TGCAGCCATACAGGGGTCAAGTACAATGAGCAGTTCTTC. V usage is TRBV29-1 and J usage is TRBJ2-1; 7 nucleotides agree with TRBD1. V dropped 8 bases and J dropped 4; count of bases not matched to a gene: 8. The germline gives CDR1 SQVTM, CDR2 ANQGSEA. This CDR3 comprises 13 residues.